This T cell receptor beta chain was obtained from a study of tissue T cells after allogeneic stem cell transplantation. Study-level points and caveats: Blood and spleen captured only part of the tissue TCR repertoire.

Worth noting for this clone: The antigen is not known. Gene labels here are mouse ones. The read stops 1 residue short of the end of the CDR3; the missing end is completed from the germline J gene.

CDR3 sequences, V/J genes, frequencies and template counts came from survey-depth TCRbeta sequencing. Sequencing was performed with immunoSEQ multiplex PCR; in TCRdb, only in-frame clones are kept and a portion is missing. The profile shows some 4,600 clones, about 41% of them singletons. Noted time point: mouse harvest day 14 after allogeneic transplant. The graft held 10^6 splenic CD5+ T cells and 10^7 T-cell-depleted bone marrow cells. This CDR3 has 16 amino acids. V dropped 0 bases and J dropped 2; count of bases not matched to a gene: 2. CDR1 is NNHNN and CDR2 is SYGAGS in the germline V gene (reference sequence).

Sequenced sample: gut tissue. This chain joins TRBV13-2 and TRBJ2-4; 11 nucleotides line up with TRBD1. This receptor was obtained from a female BALB/c mouse given C57BL/6 T cells with graft-versus-host disease after an allogeneic hematopoietic cell transplant. CDR3 DNA, as far as it was read: TGTGCCAGCGGTGATGGGGGACAGGGGGTTCAAAACACCTTGTAC. This encodes CASGDGGQGVQNTLY. The entire CDR3 sequence reads CASGDGGQGVQNTLYF.